The 14 T cell receptor beta chains below come from one sample, sequenced in a study of T cell responses to AZD1222 COVID-19 vaccine. Clones were read by immunoSEQ multiplex PCR, and TCRdb kept only the in-frame ones, dropping some. Of 95,000 to 130,000 clones listed, 90% to 95% are singletons. Sequences were derived from peripheral blood, sampled on day 0 of AZD1222 vaccination. Receptors originate from an adult in good health.

The J gene is TRBJ2-6, the V gene TRBV27, with 7 bases lining up with TRBD1. The CDR3 length is 17 residues. Germline CDR1 and CDR2: MNHEY and SMNVEV (reference sequence). Trimming cost V 6 bases and J 0 bases; bases outside gene matches: 8. The CDR3 spells CASRDHRGNSGANVLTF. The CDR3 nucleotides are TGTGCCAGCAGGGATCACAGGGGAAACTCTGGGGCCAACGTCCTGACTTTC.

The table lists this clone with a count of one. The chain carries TRBV6-5 and TRBJ1-3; D perhaps matches TRBD1 (6 bases). The V gene's germline CDR1 is MNHEY and CDR2 SVGAGI. V was cut by 4 bases and J by 5 bases, with 15 bases left in between. This CDR3 is built from 15 residues. DNA for the CDR3: TGTGCCAGCAGTTTGGACAGTTGGGGAAGAAACACCATATATTTT. As protein: CASSLDSWGRNTIYF.

The table lists this clone with a count of one. The rearrangement joins TRBV18 to TRBJ1-1, with unresolved D. The CDR3 consists of 13 residues. Germline V gives CDR1 KGHSH, CDR2 LQKENI. V was shortened by 3 bases and J by 1 base, with 6 bases between the two germline ends. CDR3 residues: CASSPQANTEAFF. The CDR3 DNA follows: TGTGCCAGCTCACCTCAGGCGAACACTGAAGCTTTCTTT.

This chain joins TRBV19 and TRBJ1-2, with no clear D. CDR1 and CDR2 (germline): LNHDA, SQIVND (reference sequence). Trimming pared 7 bases from V and 0 bases from J, leaving 12 bases between. The CDR3 is made up of 14 amino acids. The CDR3 sequence: CASIPGGTNYGYTF. In DNA form, the CDR3 reads TGTGCCAGTATCCCGGGAGGGACTAACTATGGCTACACCTTC.

The chain employs TRBV5-5 and TRBJ2-7; 9 bases align to TRBD1. Germline CDR1 and CDR2: SGHKS and YYEKEE (reference sequence). CDR3 length: 14 residues. Unmatched junction bases numbered 8, after V lost 4 bases and J lost 6 bases. CDR3: CASSRRDRAPEQYF. The CDR3 DNA follows: TGTGCCAGCAGCCGCCGGGACAGGGCTCCCGAGCAGTACTTC.

The rearrangement links TRBV28 to TRBJ2-1; no firm D call. The CDR3 loop spans 15 amino acids. Per germline, CDR1 MDHEN and CDR2 SYDVKM. The ends were cut back, 2 bases at V and 2 bases at J, with 10 bases in the middle. The CDR3 sequence is CASSLIPFPYNEQFF. The CDR3 DNA reads TGTGCCAGCAGTTTAATCCCTTTCCCCTACAATGAGCAGTTCTTC.

The chain employs TRBV5-1 and TRBJ1-6; 7 bases map to TRBD1. Germline CDR1 SGHRS, CDR2 YFSETQ. J was trimmed by 7 bases and V by 0 bases; bases with no gene match: 1. There are 14 residues in the CDR3. The CDR3 is CASSLEGANSPLHF. The DNA for the CDR3 is TGCGCCAGCAGCTTGGAGGGGGCGAATTCACCCCTCCACTTT. Complete variable domain (other parts from reference TRBV5-1 and TRBJ1-6): KAGVTQTPRYLIKTRGQQVTLSCSPISGHRSVSWYQQTPGQGLQFLFEYFSETQRNKGNFPGRFSGRQFSNSRSEMNVSTLELGDSALYLCASSLEGANSPLHFGNGTRLTVT.

V usage is TRBV4-1 and J usage is TRBJ2-1; D ambiguous. The CDR3 covers 15 residues. Trimming shortened V by 8 bases and J by 0 bases, and 14 bases separated the two germline ends. The germline gives CDR1 MGHRA, CDR2 YSYEKL. CDR3 in DNA: TGCGCCAGCCTCCAAACCAGAGGCTCCTACAATGAGCAGTTCTTC. Its translation is CASLQTRGSYNEQFF.

The chain employs TRBV19 and TRBJ2-3; D uncertain. Trimming cost V 2 bases and J 6 bases, with 6 bases left between them. Germline V gene data show CDR1 as LNHDA and CDR2 as SQIVND (reference sequence). The CDR3 spans 12 residues. CDR3 in DNA: TGTGCCAGTAGTATAAGTCGGGATACGCAGTATTTT. This sequence encodes CASSISRDTQYF.

This clone has just one count. The chain uses TRBV9 and TRBJ2-3; D remains ambiguous. V was clipped by 0 bases and J by 5 bases, with 10 bases between them. Looked up from germline, CDR1 is SGDLS and CDR2 is YYNGEE. The CDR3 has 14 residues. CDR3 nucleotide sequence: TGTGCCAGCAGCGTAGAATCAGTGGGAGATACGCAGTATTTT. Translated, it gives CASSVESVGDTQYF.

V and J are TRBV2 and TRBJ2-1, with a weak D call TRBD2 (5 bases). The CDR3 runs 13 residues. Trimming pared 3 bases from V and 10 bases from J, leaving 13 bases between. CDR1 and CDR2 from the germline V gene are SNHLY and FYNNEI. CDR3 loop: CASSEIVEGEQFF. CDR3 nucleotides: TGTGCCAGCAGTGAGATAGTAGAGGGCGAGCAGTTCTTC.

CDR3 DNA sequence: TGTGCCAGTAGTACCTCGCTTTGGACAACCACCGGAAACACCATATATTTT. This sequence encodes CASSTSLWTTTGNTIYF. The genes are TRBV19 and TRBJ1-3, with D possibly matching TRBD1 (5 bases). Germline assignment: CDR1 LNHDA and CDR2 SQIVND (reference sequence). The V end was cut by 4 bases, the J end by 4 bases, with 20 bases between. The CDR3 is 17 residues long.

This clone appeared once. The CDR3, as DNA: TGTGCCAGCAGCCAAGATCGGCCAGAGTCGGGAAACACCATATATTTT. It specifies CASSQDRPESGNTIYF. The chain is built from TRBV3-1 (or the pseudogene TRBV3-2) and TRBJ1-3; D call uncertain. Germline CDR1 and CDR2: LGHDT and YNNKEL (reference sequence). V was trimmed by 0 bases and J by 4 bases, leaving 13 bases between them. The CDR3 sequence is 16 residues long.

The chain couples TRBV7-9 to TRBJ2-6; 9 nucleotides agree with TRBD2. Trimming took 4 bases from V and 15 from J; bases not matched to a gene: 13. The CDR3 loop spans 15 amino acids. Germline CDR1 reads SEHNR; CDR2 reads FQNEAQ (reference sequence). CDR3: CASSWGNSGSQGLTF. The DNA of the CDR3 is TGTGCCAGCAGCTGGGGTAATAGCGGGAGTCAGGGCCTGACTTTC.